The present T cell receptor (beta chain) was sequenced within a study of response to subunit inactivated influenza vaccine. Study results and limitations: Authors suggested few new T cells are recruited by each seasonal influenza vaccination.

A remark on this clonotype: Antigen: not known.

The germline V gene has CDR1 SGHDT and CDR2 YYEEEE. The V and J ends lost 2 bases and 4 bases respectively, with 12 bases between them. This CDR3 is 14 amino acids long. TCRdb used MiXCR to reprocess the RT-PCR reads, holding one entry per CDR3 protein. The sample consists of hundreds of thousands of distinct CDR3 sequences, less than 30% of them appearing once. The TCR originated in a man aged 45-60 years who received an inactivated influenza vaccine. The chain links TRBV5-6 to TRBJ1-2; a possible D gene is TRBD1 (5 bases). The sample was CD4+ T cells sorted from PBMCs, taken more than 4 days after vaccination. CDR3 sequence: CASSFGRVLYGYTF. For the CDR3, the DNA is TGTGCCAGCAGCTTTGGCAGGGTTCTCTATGGCTACACCTTC.